This T cell receptor beta chain derives from a study of blood T cell repertoires in COVID-19. Study as a whole: Whether acute or convalescent, the COVID-19 samples came from the United States, Italy and Spain. PBMCs, B-cell-depleted T cells, or T cells provided the cDNA or gDNA that made up the material.

The ends were cut back, 3 bases at V and 6 bases at J, with 6 bases in the middle. The CDR3 runs 12 residues. Study processing details: Researchers report that nucleated cell counts were estimated from reference gene primer amplification. Libraries were prepared by immunoSEQ multiplex PCR; TCRdb keeps only in-frame clonotypes and omits some of them. V and J calls and clone size are as listed in that table; D and trimming were resolved from the DNA. This table holds 100,000 or so clones, around four fifths found once. The receptor was isolated from a man between 60 and 75 years old with active or convalescent COVID-19. Sequencing was done on a sample of peripheral blood. The genes are TRBV12-3 or TRBV12-4 and TRBJ1-5; no clear D. The CDR3 nucleotides are TGTGCCAGCAGTTTTTGGAGTCAGCCCCAGCATTTT. It codes for CASSFWSQPQHF.